The rows below give T cell receptor beta chains drawn from one sample of a study of T-cell memory formation after mild COVID-19. TCRdb re-derived calls from the 5' RACE reads in MiXCR, one entry per CDR3 protein. The table has a few hundred thousand distinct CDR3 sequences, roughly an eighth seen once. The sample was PBMCs or a T cell subset sorted from them (not recorded which). The origin of the receptors is a man between 18 and 29 years old who had mild COVID-19 (a few samples of this study predate the infection). Cell type and time point are not known. CDR3s include the opening cysteine and the closing phenylalanine or tryptophan. The order of the fields is J gene, V gene, D gene, clone size, CDR3 DNA, CDR3 protein. The D gene is left open where the match is weak. Clone size appears in some rows only: once, few, many, or a class for an expanded clone.

J: TRBJ2-1
V: TRBV6-5
D: NA
size: few
DNA: TGTGCCAGCAGTCCTTGGGGGACAAGCTCCTACAATGAGCAGTTCTTC
CDR3: CASSPWGTSSYNEQFF

J: TRBJ2-5
V: TRBV5-1
D: NA
size: NA
DNA: TGCGCCAGCAGCTTGGACAGGTCCAAAGAGACCCAGTACTTC
CDR3: CASSLDRSKETQYF

J: TRBJ2-5
V: TRBV7-9
D: TRBD1
size: NA
DNA: TGTGCCAGCAGCTTAAGACAGGGGGTTGAAGAGACCCAGTACTTC
CDR3: CASSLRQGVEETQYF

J: TRBJ2-2
V: TRBV20-1
D: TRBD2
size: NA
DNA: TGCAGTGCTAGGTCCAGCGGGGGGAGTGGCGGGGAGCTGTTTTTT
CDR3: CSARSSGGSGGELFF

J: TRBJ1-1
V: TRBV7-2
D: NA
size: NA
DNA: TGTGCCAGCAGCTTAGGCCTTTGGCGAGCTTTCTTT
CDR3: CASSLGLWRAFF

J: TRBJ2-3
V: TRBV14
D: TRBD2
size: NA
DNA: TGTGCCAGCAGCCAGAGACTAGCGGCTAGCACAGATACGCAGTATTTT
CDR3: CASSQRLAASTDTQYF

J: TRBJ2-4
V: TRBV20-1
D: TRBD1
size: NA
DNA: TGCAGTGCTAGAGGACAGGGCACCAAAAACATTCAGTACTTC
CDR3: CSARGQGTKNIQYF

J: TRBJ1-1
V: TRBV28
D: NA
size: NA
DNA: TGTGCCAGCAGTTTACAGGGGTCCGCCACTGAAGCTTTCTTT
CDR3: CASSLQGSATEAFF

J: TRBJ2-5
V: TRBV4-2
D: NA
size: few
DNA: TGTGCCAGCAGCCCCGGGACCAAAAGCAAAGAGACCCAGTACTTC
CDR3: CASSPGTKSKETQYF

J: TRBJ2-3
V: TRBV12-3/TRBV12-4
D: TRBD2
size: few
DNA: TGTGCCAGCAGACTGACTAGCGGGGGGGTCGCGTCGAGGCAGTATTTT
CDR3: CASRLTSGGVASRQYF

J: TRBJ2-1
V: TRBV7-3
D: NA
size: few
DNA: TGTGCCAGCAGCCCTAACGCAGGGCGCTACAATGAGCAGTTCTTC
CDR3: CASSPNAGRYNEQFF

J: TRBJ2-7
V: TRBV29-1
D: NA
size: NA
DNA: TGCAGCCTCCGGGGTGAGGGAGGCGAGCAGTACTTC
CDR3: CSLRGEGGEQYF

J: TRBJ1-2
V: TRBV29-1
D: NA
size: NA
DNA: TGCAGCGTTGGCGGGGGGAATAACTATGGCTACACCTTC
CDR3: CSVGGGNNYGYTF

J: TRBJ1-5
V: TRBV7-9
D: NA
size: NA
DNA: TGTGCCAGCAGCTCAGAAGGAGGCAATCAGCCCCAGCATTTT
CDR3: CASSSEGGNQPQHF

J: TRBJ2-1
V: TRBV4-2
D: NA
size: few
DNA: TGTGCCAGCAGCCAAGATAGGATTGAGCAGTTCTTC
CDR3: CASSQDRIEQFF

J: TRBJ1-2
V: TRBV7-9
D: NA
size: NA
DNA: TGTGCCAGCAGCCCCTCCGGAGGATATGGCTACACCTTC
CDR3: CASSPSGGYGYTF

J: TRBJ2-2
V: TRBV12-3/TRBV12-4
D: TRBD1
size: few
DNA: TGTGCCAGCTCGGGACAGGGGAAAATCTCGAACACCGGGGAGCTGTTTTTT
CDR3: CASSGQGKISNTGELFF

J: TRBJ2-5
V: TRBV4-2
D: NA
size: few
DNA: TGTGCCAGCAGCCAAGAGGTAGGAACGGAGACCCAGTACTTC
CDR3: CASSQEVGTETQYF

J: TRBJ1-5
V: TRBV11-1
D: NA
size: NA
DNA: TGTGCCAGCAGCGAGGGGGTGAATCAGCCCCAGCATTTT
CDR3: CASSEGVNQPQHF

J: TRBJ2-5
V: TRBV4-3
D: TRBD2
size: few
DNA: TGCGCCAGCAGCCAAGATCGGCTAGCGGGGGACCAAGAGACCCAGTACTTC
CDR3: CASSQDRLAGDQETQYF

J: TRBJ1-3
V: TRBV20-1
D: TRBD1
size: NA
DNA: TGCAGTGCTCCGGACAGGGCCTCTGGAAACACCATATATTTT
CDR3: CSAPDRASGNTIYF

J: TRBJ1-1
V: TRBV29-1
D: NA
size: many
DNA: TGCAGCGTTTCTCAGGGCAATTCCATTGGGGCTTTCTTT
CDR3: CSVSQGNSIGAFF

J: TRBJ1-1
V: TRBV7-2
D: TRBD1
size: NA
DNA: TGTGCCAGCAGCCTGATTTTAGGGGGCGCATATACTGAAGCTTTCTTT
CDR3: CASSLILGGAYTEAFF

J: TRBJ2-2
V: TRBV7-3
D: NA
size: NA
DNA: TGTGCCAGCAGCTTTTACTTGAACACCGGGGAGCTGTTTTTT
CDR3: CASSFYLNTGELFF

J: TRBJ2-2
V: TRBV6-1
D: TRBD1
size: few
DNA: TGTGCCAGCAGATACAGGGGGCGGACCGGGGAGCTGTTTTTT
CDR3: CASRYRGRTGELFF

J: TRBJ2-3
V: TRBV12-3/TRBV12-4
D: NA
size: NA
DNA: TGTGCCAGCACCCCGGCCGGACAAGGCACAGATACGCAGTATTTT
CDR3: CASTPAGQGTDTQYF

J: TRBJ2-5
V: TRBV7-3
D: NA
size: few
DNA: TGTGCCATCCCCCGAGACAGCTTCGGGGAGACCCAGTACTTC
CDR3: CAIPRDSFGETQYF

J: TRBJ1-5
V: TRBV19
D: NA
size: few
DNA: TGTGCCAGTAGTTGGGGTTATAGCAATCAGCCCCAGCATTTT
CDR3: CASSWGYSNQPQHF

J: TRBJ1-1
V: TRBV11-2
D: TRBD1
size: few
DNA: TGTGCCAGCAGCCACCTCTGGGACAGGTCGAGGGCTGAAGCTTTCTTT
CDR3: CASSHLWDRSRAEAFF

J: TRBJ1-5
V: TRBV4-1
D: TRBD1
size: few
DNA: TGCGCCAGCAGCCAAGGAATGGACAGGGGGCATCAGCCCCAGCATTTT
CDR3: CASSQGMDRGHQPQHF

J: TRBJ2-1
V: TRBV3-1
D: NA
size: few
DNA: TGTGCCAGCAGCCAAGAGTGGGCGACCTACAATGAGCAGTTCTTC
CDR3: CASSQEWATYNEQFF

J: TRBJ1-6
V: TRBV7-2
D: NA
size: NA
DNA: TGTGCCAGCAGCCCCCCCCCGGGGGTTTATTCACCCCTCCACTTT
CDR3: CASSPPPGVYSPLHF

J: TRBJ1-5
V: TRBV5-1
D: NA
size: once
DNA: TGCGCCAGCAGCTTGGCCGGGGGGAGGGATCAGCCCCAGCATTTT
CDR3: CASSLAGGRDQPQHF

J: TRBJ2-2
V: TRBV12-3/TRBV12-4
D: NA
size: few
DNA: TGTGCCAGCAGTTTATGGCGGGCGACCTGGGTGAACACCGGGGAGCTGTTTTTT
CDR3: CASSLWRATWVNTGELFF

J: TRBJ2-3
V: TRBV5-1
D: NA
size: few
DNA: TGCGCCAGCAGCTTGGGCCCGGGACCCCGGGATACGCAGTATTTT
CDR3: CASSLGPGPRDTQYF